This entry lists 21 T cell receptor beta chains sequenced from one sample in a study of cytomegalovirus exposure and HLA in healthy donors. The study ran its PCR with 60 Vbeta and 13 Jbeta primers. This table comes from immunoSEQ multiplex PCR, and its TCRdb copy is limited to in-frame clones, with some not included. This sample carries hundreds of thousands of clones, under 80% of them seen once, and the ten largest clones take 0.22%. The sequencing sample was made of PBMCs. These receptors were obtained from a girl between 2 and 10 years old in good health and CMV-seronegative.

This chain connects TRBV5-1 to TRBJ2-1; 14 bases fit TRBD2. This CDR3 spans 15 amino acids. Trimming at V came to 4 bases and at J to 5 bases, leaving 2 bases not matched to a gene. CDR1 and CDR2 (germline): SGHRS, YFSETQ. The CDR3: CASSTGLAGDNEQFF. As DNA, the CDR3 is TGCGCCAGCAGCACGGGACTAGCGGGAGACAATGAGCAGTTCTTC.

The chain joins TRBV27 to TRBJ2-5, with D maybe TRBD2 (8 bases). CDR3 length: 14 amino acids. Germline-derived CDR1 and CDR2 are MNHEY and SMNVEV (reference sequence). Trimming pared 5 bases from V and 10 bases from J, leaving 20 bases between. The CDR3 DNA is TGTGCCAGCAGTCCTAGGGGGCGGGGGGTGGTCCAGTACTTC. Translating it yields CASSPRGRGVVQYF.

The genes are TRBV6-1 and TRBJ1-5; D not certain. Germline CDR1 and CDR2: MNHNS and SASEGT. The CDR3 is made up of 13 amino acids. The ends were cut back, 3 bases at V and 5 bases at J, with 8 bases in the middle. The DNA for the CDR3 is TGTGCCAGCAGTGAGTCCAACTATCAGCCCCAGCATTTT. This translates into CASSESNYQPQHF.

This sequence joins TRBV19 and TRBJ1-1, with D perhaps TRBD1 (5 bases). CDR1 is LNHDA and CDR2 is SQIVND in the germline V gene (reference sequence). Trimming cost V 7 bases and J 1 base, with 10 bases left between them. The CDR3 is made up of 13 amino acids. In DNA, the CDR3 is TGTGCCAGTAATCAGGGCTCGAACACTGAAGCTTTCTTT. This gives the protein CASNQGSNTEAFF.

The chain combines TRBV18 with TRBJ2-7; D call uncertain. Germline values: CDR1 KGHSH, CDR2 LQKENI. V dropped 6 bases and J dropped 2 bases, with 14 bases sitting between them. The CDR3 has 14 amino acids. The CDR3 region is CASSPPEPPYEQYF. For the CDR3, the DNA is TGTGCCAGCTCGCCCCCCGAGCCGCCCTACGAGCAGTACTTC.

The chain recombines TRBV6-1 with TRBJ1-6; 7 positions match TRBD1. This CDR3 has 15 residues. Germline CDR1 reads MNHNS; CDR2 reads SASEGT. Losses at the gene ends were 2 bases for V and 7 bases for J; bases not matched to a gene: 5. The CDR3 spells CASSEWGTVNSPLHF. CDR3 DNA sequence: TGTGCCAGCAGTGAATGGGGGACAGTGAATTCACCCCTCCACTTT.

The J gene is TRBJ1-2, the V gene TRBV9; 7 bases align to TRBD1. The junction had 6 bases not matched to a gene; V was cut back by 3 bases and J by 7 bases. Per germline, CDR1 SGDLS and CDR2 YYNGEE. CDR3 length equals 13 residues. The CDR3, as DNA: TGTGCCAGCAGCGACAGGGGAGGTCGTGGCTACACCTTC. Translation: CASSDRGGRGYTF.

This rearrangement joins TRBV25-1 to TRBJ2-7; D is perhaps TRBD1 (5 bases). The J call is doubtful: the DNA matches TRBJ2-1 better. The CDR3 has 17 amino acids. Per the germline V gene, CDR1 is MGHDK and CDR2 is SYGVNS. The DNA of the CDR3 is TGTGCCAGCAGTGAATCATCCCAGGGTTGGGCAGGCGATGAGCAGTTCTTC. It translates to CASSESSQGWAGDEQFF.

The chain recombines TRBV20-1 with TRBJ1-2; D uncertain. CDR1 DFQATT and CDR2 SNEGSKA come from the germline V gene (reference sequence). CDR3 length equals 11 residues. The DNA for the CDR3 is TGCAGAGCGACGGGGAACTATGGCTACACCTTC. It codes for CRATGNYGYTF.

This chain joins TRBV5-1 and TRBJ1-1, with D hard to call. Trimming pared 0 bases from V and 4 bases from J, leaving 22 bases between. Germline lookup yields CDR1 SGHRS and CDR2 YFSETQ. The CDR3 spans 18 residues. CDR3 protein: CASSLEQGRGEAGTEAFF. CDR3 DNA: TGCGCCAGCAGCTTGGAACAAGGACGGGGAGAAGCAGGCACTGAAGCTTTCTTT.

The rearrangement uses TRBV27 and TRBJ2-7; 9 nucleotides match TRBD2. The germline V gene encodes CDR1 MNHEY and CDR2 SMNVEV (reference sequence). V was pared by 0 bases and J by 3 bases, with 6 bases of the junction left unmatched. The CDR3 loop spans 16 amino acids. CDR3 DNA: TGTGCCAGCAGTTTATCCGCGGGACTAGCACTCTACGAGCAGTACTTC. It yields the protein CASSLSAGLALYEQYF.

Worth noting for this clone: The junction departs from the called germline gene at one end, perhaps through a read error. This chain joins TRBV2 and TRBJ2-5, with D possibly matching TRBD2 (6 bases). Per the germline V gene, CDR1 is SNHLY and CDR2 is FYNNEI. This CDR3 comprises 11 residues. The chain's CDR3 is CASKEGEAQYF. CDR3 DNA: TGTGCCAGCAAGGAGGGAGAGGCCCAGTACTTC.

V is TRBV2 and J is TRBJ2-1; a possible D gene is TRBD1 (6 bases). Germline values: CDR1 SNHLY, CDR2 FYNNEI. The CDR3 sequence is 15 residues long. Trimming pared 4 bases from V and 7 bases from J, leaving 17 bases between. The CDR3, as DNA: TGTGCCAGCAGTGGGGCAGGGACAATTCGGAATGAGCAGTTCTTC. It codes for CASSGAGTIRNEQFF. Full variable domain (remainder filled in from reference TRBV2 and TRBJ2-1): EPEVTQTPSHQVTQMGQEVILRCVPISNHLYFYWYRQILGQKVEFLVSFYNNEISEKSEIFDDQFSVERPDGSNFTLKIRSTKLEDSAMYFCASSGAGTIRNEQFFGPGTRLTVL.

The chain couples TRBV6-1 to TRBJ1-5, with 10 positions matching TRBD1. V lost 6 bases, J lost 6 bases, and 5 bases stayed unmatched. CDR3 length: 14 amino acids. Germline V gene data show CDR1 as MNHNS and CDR2 as SASEGT. The CDR3 region has the DNA TGTGCCAGCAGGGGGACAGGGGAGAGTCAGCCCCAGCATTTT. This codes for CASRGTGESQPQHF.

The chain employs TRBV19 and TRBJ2-1; 7 bases agree with TRBD2. The V and J ends lost 11 bases and 8 bases, in that order; junction bases with no gene match: 9. Germline assignment: CDR1 LNHDA and CDR2 SQIVND (reference sequence). The CDR3 spans 12 residues. The CDR3 region is CAAGERDHEQFF. The CDR3 coding sequence is TGTGCCGCGGGGGAGCGGGACCATGAGCAGTTCTTC.

The chain has TRBV11-2 and TRBJ2-7; D not certain. Germline CDR1 and CDR2: SGHAT and FQNNGV. This CDR3 has 13 amino acids. Trimming pared 2 bases from V and 5 bases from J, leaving 10 bases between. The CDR3 DNA follows: TGTGCCAGCAGCTTATCCGGGTACAACGAGCAGTACTTC. It yields the protein CASSLSGYNEQYF.

This clone occurred a few times. The chain couples TRBV29-1 to TRBJ1-1; TRBD1 is a possible D gene (6 bases). The CDR3 contains 14 residues. V shed 3 bases and J shed 1 base, with 12 bases lying between them. Germline CDR1 and CDR2: SQVTM and ANQGSEA. The CDR3: CSVEHRVKNTEAFF. CDR3 bases: TGCAGCGTTGAGCACAGGGTTAAGAACACTGAAGCTTTCTTT.

The chain carries TRBV4-2 and TRBJ2-7; 10 bases agree with TRBD2. CDR1 and CDR2 from the germline V gene are LGHNA and YNFKEQ. The CDR3 contains 14 residues. Losses at the gene ends were 3 bases for V and 6 bases for J; bases not matched to a gene: 5. The CDR3 region has the DNA TGTGCCAGCAGCCACAGCGGGGGGGCAGTCGAGCAGTACTTC. This encodes CASSHSGGAVEQYF.

The genes are TRBV18 and TRBJ2-7, with D perhaps matching TRBD2 (6 bases). The germline gives CDR1 KGHSH, CDR2 LQKENI. This CDR3 is 15 amino acids long. V lost 9 bases, J lost 2 bases, and 20 bases lay in between. The CDR3: CASHPSMEGTYEQYF. In nucleotides, the CDR3 is TGTGCCAGTCATCCAAGTATGGAGGGCACCTACGAGCAGTACTTC. Filled out from reference TRBV18 and TRBJ2-7, the complete variable domain reads NAGVMQNPRHLVRRRGQEARLRCSPMKGHSHVYWYRQLPEEGLKFMVYLQKENIIDESGMPKERFSAEFPKEGPSILRIQQVVRGDSAAYFCASHPSMEGTYEQYFGPGTRLTVT.

The rearrangement joins TRBV4-1 to TRBJ2-7; 7 bases are a match to TRBD1. The CDR3 has 15 amino acids. In germline, CDR1 is MGHRA, CDR2 YSYEKL. The V and J ends lost 3 bases and 6 bases, in that order; junction bases with no gene match: 11. CDR3 in DNA: TGCGCCAGCAGCCAGGTCCTTAAGACAGGGCCCGAGCAGTACTTC. It is translated as CASSQVLKTGPEQYF.

The chain recombines TRBV20-1 with TRBJ1-3; D gene unclear. V was cut by 5 bases and J by 4 bases, with 6 bases left in between. The CDR3 has 11 amino acids. Germline CDR1 reads DFQATT; CDR2 reads SNEGSKA (reference sequence). CDR3 sequence: CSAVAGNTIYF. The DNA for the CDR3 is TGCAGTGCTGTAGCCGGAAACACCATATATTTT.